These T cell receptor beta chains were read from a single sample in a study of CD8 T cells in ankylosing spondylitis. TCRdb reprocessed the 5' RACE reads with MiXCR, giving one entry per CDR3 protein. Seen here are over 110,000 distinct CDR3 sequences, 6.5% to 8.5% observed once, and the top ten hold about 7.1%. Sequencing was carried out using synovial fluid, either unsorted or a sorted T cell fraction (not recorded which). The receptor source for this set is a male donor with ankylosing spondylitis. Both conserved end residues are part of each CDR3. Each record gives: J gene, D gene, V gene, clone size, CDR3 protein, CDR3 DNA. D genes are given only for firm matches. A clone size is listed for some rows: how often the clone was seen (once, few, many), or a class if it is expanded.

j_gene: TRBJ2-2; d_gene: NA; v_gene: TRBV9; abundance: many; CDR3aa: CASSTASQSLRAGELFF; CDR3nt: TGTGCCAGCAGCACCGCCTCCCAATCTTTGAGGGCCGGGGAGCTGTTTTTT
j_gene: TRBJ1-2; d_gene: TRBD1; v_gene: TRBV28; abundance: NA; CDR3aa: CASSDRDRGLPNYGYTF; CDR3nt: TGTGCCAGCAGTGATCGGGACAGGGGGCTTCCAAACTATGGCTACACCTTC
j_gene: TRBJ2-7; d_gene: TRBD1; v_gene: TRBV5-5; abundance: few; CDR3aa: CASSPRDSVSYEQYF; CDR3nt: TGTGCCAGCAGCCCTCGGGACAGCGTCTCCTACGAGCAGTACTTC
j_gene: TRBJ2-5; d_gene: NA; v_gene: TRBV24-1; abundance: few; CDR3aa: CATSDLPGTQYF; CDR3nt: TGTGCCACCAGTGATCTCCCGGGGACCCAGTACTTC
j_gene: TRBJ2-5; d_gene: TRBD1; v_gene: TRBV4-3; abundance: once; CDR3aa: CASSQRTGDEETQYF; CDR3nt: TGCGCCAGCAGCCAAAGGACAGGGGATGAGGAGACCCAGTACTTC
j_gene: TRBJ2-1; d_gene: TRBD2; v_gene: TRBV12-3/TRBV12-4; abundance: few; CDR3aa: CASTLAGGRNEQFF; CDR3nt: TGTGCCAGCACCCTTGCGGGGGGGAGGAATGAGCAGTTCTTC
j_gene: TRBJ2-3; d_gene: TRBD2; v_gene: TRBV7-9; abundance: few; CDR3aa: CASSFGTSGDTQYF; CDR3nt: TGTGCCAGCAGCTTCGGGACTAGCGGGGATACGCAGTATTTT
j_gene: TRBJ2-7; d_gene: NA; v_gene: TRBV20-1; abundance: NA; CDR3aa: CSARGQAYEQYF; CDR3nt: TGCAGTGCTAGAGGGCAGGCCTACGAGCAGTACTTC
j_gene: TRBJ1-2; d_gene: NA; v_gene: TRBV19; abundance: many; CDR3aa: CASSKGSNYGYTF; CDR3nt: TGTGCCAGTAGTAAAGGCAGTAACTATGGCTACACCTTC
j_gene: TRBJ1-1; d_gene: NA; v_gene: TRBV2; abundance: many; CDR3aa: CASSLGAGTEAFF; CDR3nt: TGTGCCAGCAGCCTCGGGGCGGGCACTGAAGCTTTCTTT
j_gene: TRBJ2-1; d_gene: NA; v_gene: TRBV20-1; abundance: NA; CDR3aa: CSAGLSLSNEQFF; CDR3nt: TGCAGTGCTGGGCTAAGTTTGAGCAATGAGCAGTTCTTC
j_gene: TRBJ1-2; d_gene: NA; v_gene: TRBV5-1; abundance: few; CDR3aa: CASRRGVGYGYTF; CDR3nt: TGCGCCAGCAGACGCGGGGTGGGCTATGGCTACACCTTC
j_gene: TRBJ2-1; d_gene: NA; v_gene: TRBV18; abundance: many; CDR3aa: CASSQNPRQFF; CDR3nt: TGTGCCAGCTCACAGAACCCGCGCCAGTTCTTC
j_gene: TRBJ1-4; d_gene: TRBD1; v_gene: TRBV20-1; abundance: NA; CDR3aa: CSAHRGESEKLFF; CDR3nt: TGCAGTGCTCACAGGGGGGAAAGTGAAAAACTGTTTTTT
j_gene: TRBJ1-5; d_gene: NA; v_gene: TRBV28; abundance: NA; CDR3aa: CASSPRWRVYNQPQHF; CDR3nt: TGTGCCAGCAGTCCCCGTTGGAGGGTATACAATCAGCCCCAGCATTTT
j_gene: TRBJ1-3; d_gene: NA; v_gene: TRBV9; abundance: NA; CDR3aa: CASSVGIGGNTIYF; CDR3nt: TGTGCCAGCAGCGTGGGAATAGGAGGAAACACCATATATTTT
j_gene: TRBJ1-1; d_gene: NA; v_gene: TRBV28; abundance: many; CDR3aa: CASSFGGSAARF; CDR3nt: TGTGCCAGCAGTTTCGGAGGATCAGCAGCGAGGTTT
j_gene: TRBJ1-1; d_gene: TRBD1; v_gene: TRBV6-1; abundance: NA; CDR3aa: CASRGQDYTEAFF; CDR3nt: TGTGCCAGCAGAGGACAGGACTACACTGAAGCTTTCTTT
j_gene: TRBJ1-5; d_gene: NA; v_gene: TRBV20-1; abundance: few; CDR3aa: CSASIVGNYQPQHF; CDR3nt: TGCAGTGCTAGTATCGTAGGGAATTATCAGCCCCAGCATTTT
j_gene: TRBJ1-6; d_gene: NA; v_gene: TRBV3-1; abundance: many; CDR3aa: CASSQGATGLFLHF; CDR3nt: TGTGCCAGCAGCCAAGGGGCCACAGGGTTATTCCTCCACTTT
j_gene: TRBJ2-7; d_gene: NA; v_gene: TRBV7-9; abundance: many; CDR3aa: CASSSSTGSLQYF; CDR3nt: TGTGCCAGCAGCTCCTCGACCGGATCTTTGCAGTACTTC
j_gene: TRBJ2-5; d_gene: NA; v_gene: TRBV28; abundance: NA; CDR3aa: CASRSPGRAETQYF; CDR3nt: TGTGCCAGCAGGTCCCCCGGGCGGGCGGAGACCCAGTACTTC
j_gene: TRBJ1-1; d_gene: NA; v_gene: TRBV20-1; abundance: few; CDR3aa: CSARPVETAFF; CDR3nt: TGCAGTGCTAGACCCGTGGAGACAGCTTTCTTT
j_gene: TRBJ1-1; d_gene: TRBD1; v_gene: TRBV28; abundance: many; CDR3aa: CASTIGQGTEAFF; CDR3nt: TGTGCCAGCACTATAGGACAGGGGACTGAAGCTTTCTTT
j_gene: TRBJ2-6; d_gene: NA; v_gene: TRBV28; abundance: NA; CDR3aa: CASSLWSGANVLTF; CDR3nt: TGTGCCAGCAGTTTATGGTCTGGGGCCAACGTCCTGACTTTC
j_gene: TRBJ1-1; d_gene: NA; v_gene: TRBV2; abundance: many; CDR3aa: CASRRARVEAFF; CDR3nt: TGTGCCAGCAGGCGGGCCAGGGTAGAAGCTTTCTTT
j_gene: TRBJ2-1; d_gene: NA; v_gene: TRBV7-2; abundance: many; CDR3aa: CASSLVRAAYNEQFF; CDR3nt: TGTGCCAGCAGCTTAGTGAGGGCGGCCTACAATGAGCAGTTCTTC
j_gene: TRBJ2-7; d_gene: NA; v_gene: TRBV7-2; abundance: NA; CDR3aa: CASSLAAGPTYEQYF; CDR3nt: TGTGCCAGCAGCTTAGCGGCAGGCCCTACCTACGAGCAGTACTTC
j_gene: TRBJ2-7; d_gene: NA; v_gene: TRBV20-1; abundance: NA; CDR3aa: CSAREQVTREQYF; CDR3nt: TGCAGTGCTAGAGAACAGGTCACTCGCGAGCAGTACTTC
j_gene: TRBJ2-3; d_gene: NA; v_gene: TRBV6-2/TRBV6-3; abundance: many; CDR3aa: CASSLPGVSTDTQYF; CDR3nt: TGTGCCAGCAGTCTCCCCGGGGTCAGCACAGATACGCAGTATTTT
j_gene: TRBJ2-3; d_gene: TRBD2; v_gene: TRBV20-1; abundance: many; CDR3aa: CSATLTSGRTDTQYF; CDR3nt: TGCAGTGCTACCCTTACTAGCGGTCGCACAGATACGCAGTATTTT
j_gene: TRBJ1-2; d_gene: TRBD1; v_gene: TRBV10-3; abundance: few; CDR3aa: CATGTGGVRGYTF; CDR3nt: TGTGCCACCGGGACAGGGGGCGTCAGGGGCTACACCTTC
j_gene: TRBJ2-1; d_gene: TRBD2; v_gene: TRBV7-3; abundance: few; CDR3aa: CASSIGTSSYNEQFF; CDR3nt: TGTGCCAGCAGCATTGGGACTAGCAGCTACAATGAGCAGTTCTTC
j_gene: TRBJ1-6; d_gene: NA; v_gene: TRBV2; abundance: many; CDR3aa: CASSPPSSPLHF; CDR3nt: TGTGCCAGCAGTCCGCCTAGTTCACCCCTCCACTTT
j_gene: TRBJ2-4; d_gene: TRBD2; v_gene: TRBV11-2; abundance: few; CDR3aa: CASSPLAGVTKNIQYF; CDR3nt: TGTGCCAGCAGCCCACTAGCGGGAGTAACCAAAAACATTCAGTACTTC
j_gene: TRBJ2-2; d_gene: NA; v_gene: TRBV20-1; abundance: NA; CDR3aa: CSGAANRGTGELFF; CDR3nt: TGCAGTGGTGCAGCGAATCGTGGCACCGGGGAGCTGTTTTTT
j_gene: TRBJ2-3; d_gene: NA; v_gene: TRBV5-4; abundance: NA; CDR3aa: CASSSYPGRTDTQYF; CDR3nt: TGTGCCAGCAGCTCATACCCGGGCCGGACAGATACGCAGTATTTT
j_gene: TRBJ1-3; d_gene: TRBD1; v_gene: TRBV20-1; abundance: NA; CDR3aa: CSARGTGGSGNTIYF; CDR3nt: TGCAGTGCTAGAGGGACAGGGGGCTCTGGAAACACCATATATTTT
j_gene: TRBJ2-5; d_gene: NA; v_gene: TRBV29-1; abundance: many; CDR3aa: CSVDDGRGETQYF; CDR3nt: TGCAGCGTTGACGACGGAAGGGGGGAGACCCAGTACTTC
j_gene: TRBJ2-5; d_gene: TRBD2; v_gene: TRBV11-2; abundance: many; CDR3aa: CASSLGAGGRETQYF; CDR3nt: TGTGCCAGCAGCTTAGGAGCGGGGGGCAGGGAGACCCAGTACTTC
j_gene: TRBJ2-1; d_gene: TRBD2; v_gene: TRBV3-1; abundance: many; CDR3aa: CASSLTGGDNEQFF; CDR3nt: TGTGCCAGCAGCCTCACGGGGGGGGACAATGAGCAGTTCTTC
j_gene: TRBJ2-7; d_gene: NA; v_gene: TRBV5-1; abundance: many; CDR3aa: CASSLDSGSSYEQYF; CDR3nt: TGCGCCAGCAGCTTGGACTCAGGGAGCTCCTACGAGCAGTACTTC
j_gene: TRBJ2-2; d_gene: NA; v_gene: TRBV3-1; abundance: many; CDR3aa: CASSQGWIGELFF; CDR3nt: TGTGCCAGCAGCCAAGGCTGGATCGGGGAGCTGTTTTTT
j_gene: TRBJ2-5; d_gene: NA; v_gene: TRBV9; abundance: NA; CDR3aa: CASSVGRGSVETQYF; CDR3nt: TGTGCCAGCAGCGTAGGACGAGGTTCGGTAGAGACCCAGTACTTC
j_gene: TRBJ2-7; d_gene: NA; v_gene: TRBV5-1; abundance: few; CDR3aa: CASMRPEAYEQYF; CDR3nt: TGCGCCAGCATGAGACCCGAAGCCTACGAGCAGTACTTC
j_gene: TRBJ1-2; d_gene: NA; v_gene: TRBV6-5; abundance: few; CDR3aa: CASSSSLGGGGYGYTF; CDR3nt: TGTGCCAGCAGTTCTTCACTTGGGGGGGGCGGGTATGGCTACACCTTC
j_gene: TRBJ2-7; d_gene: TRBD2; v_gene: TRBV11-2; abundance: many; CDR3aa: CASSSPTSGNSYEQYF; CDR3nt: TGTGCCAGCAGCTCGCCGACTAGCGGGAATTCCTACGAGCAGTACTTC
j_gene: TRBJ2-2; d_gene: NA; v_gene: TRBV5-1; abundance: NA; CDR3aa: CASSPGSGTGELFF; CDR3nt: TGCGCCAGCAGCCCGGGGAGCGGGACCGGGGAGCTGTTTTTT
j_gene: TRBJ2-3; d_gene: TRBD2; v_gene: TRBV2; abundance: many; CDR3aa: CAGSTGTSGNTQYF; CDR3nt: TGTGCCGGGTCTACCGGGACTAGCGGAAATACGCAGTATTTT
j_gene: TRBJ2-3; d_gene: TRBD1; v_gene: TRBV7-8; abundance: NA; CDR3aa: CASSLSPKRDREESDTQYF; CDR3nt: TGTGCCAGCAGCTTAAGTCCGAAGAGGGACAGGGAAGAATCAGATACGCAGTATTTT
j_gene: TRBJ2-6; d_gene: NA; v_gene: TRBV12-3/TRBV12-4; abundance: many; CDR3aa: CASSLGFRANVLTF; CDR3nt: TGTGCCAGCAGTTTAGGTTTTAGGGCCAACGTCCTGACTTTC
j_gene: TRBJ2-5; d_gene: TRBD1; v_gene: TRBV27; abundance: few; CDR3aa: CASSLIPGTEETQYF; CDR3nt: TGTGCCAGCAGTTTGATTCCCGGGACAGAAGAGACCCAGTACTTC